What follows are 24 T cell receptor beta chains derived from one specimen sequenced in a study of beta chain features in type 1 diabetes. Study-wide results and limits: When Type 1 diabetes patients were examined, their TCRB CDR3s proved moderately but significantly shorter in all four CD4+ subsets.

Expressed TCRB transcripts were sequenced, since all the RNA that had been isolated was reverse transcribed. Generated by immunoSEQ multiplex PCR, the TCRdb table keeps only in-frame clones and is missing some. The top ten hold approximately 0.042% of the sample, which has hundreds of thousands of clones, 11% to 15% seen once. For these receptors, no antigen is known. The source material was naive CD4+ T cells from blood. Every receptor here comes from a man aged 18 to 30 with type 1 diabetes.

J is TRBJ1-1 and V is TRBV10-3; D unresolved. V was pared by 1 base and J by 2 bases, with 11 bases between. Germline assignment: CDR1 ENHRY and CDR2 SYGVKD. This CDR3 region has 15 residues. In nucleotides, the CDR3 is TGTGCCATCAGTGAGTTTCCGGGGTCTAACACTGAAGCTTTCTTT. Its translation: CAISEFPGSNTEAFF.

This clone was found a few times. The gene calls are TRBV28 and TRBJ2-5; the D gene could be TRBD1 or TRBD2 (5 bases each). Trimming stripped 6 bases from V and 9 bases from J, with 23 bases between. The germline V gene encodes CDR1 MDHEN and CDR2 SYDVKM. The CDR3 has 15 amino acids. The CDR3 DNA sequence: TGTGCCAGCAGCTCCCCCCAAGTCTTGGGACCGTCCCAGTACTTC. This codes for CASSSPQVLGPSQYF.

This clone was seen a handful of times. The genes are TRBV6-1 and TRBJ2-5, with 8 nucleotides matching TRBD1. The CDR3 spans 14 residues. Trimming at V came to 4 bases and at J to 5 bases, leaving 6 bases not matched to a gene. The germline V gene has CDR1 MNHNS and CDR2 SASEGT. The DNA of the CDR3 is TGTGCCAGCAGTGCCGCAGGGGGCAGGGAGACCCAGTACTTC. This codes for CASSAAGGRETQYF.

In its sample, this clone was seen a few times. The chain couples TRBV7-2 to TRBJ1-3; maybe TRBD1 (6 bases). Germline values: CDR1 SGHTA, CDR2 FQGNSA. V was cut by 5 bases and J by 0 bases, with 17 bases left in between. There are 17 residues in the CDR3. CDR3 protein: CASSPQTGYSSGNTIYF. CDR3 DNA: TGTGCCAGCAGCCCTCAGACAGGTTACTCCTCTGGAAACACCATATATTTT.

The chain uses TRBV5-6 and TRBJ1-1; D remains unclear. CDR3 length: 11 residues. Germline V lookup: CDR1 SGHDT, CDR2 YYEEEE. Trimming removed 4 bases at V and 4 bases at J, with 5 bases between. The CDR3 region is CASSRFTEAFF. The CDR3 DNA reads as TGTGCCAGCAGCAGATTCACTGAAGCTTTCTTT. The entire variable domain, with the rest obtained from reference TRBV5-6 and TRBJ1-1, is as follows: DAGVTQSPTHLIKTRGQQVTLRCSPKSGHDTVSWYQQALGQGPQFIFQYYEEEERQRGNFPDRFSGHQFPNYSSELNVNALLLGDSALYLCASSRFTEAFFGQGTRLTVV.

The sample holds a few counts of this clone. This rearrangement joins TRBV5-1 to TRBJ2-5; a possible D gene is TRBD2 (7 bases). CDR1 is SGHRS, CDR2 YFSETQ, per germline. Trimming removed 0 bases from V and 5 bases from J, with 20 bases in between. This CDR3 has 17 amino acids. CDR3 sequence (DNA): TGCGCCAGCAGCTTGGCCACAGCGGGAACCACAGGGGAGACCCAGTACTTC. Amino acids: CASSLATAGTTGETQYF.

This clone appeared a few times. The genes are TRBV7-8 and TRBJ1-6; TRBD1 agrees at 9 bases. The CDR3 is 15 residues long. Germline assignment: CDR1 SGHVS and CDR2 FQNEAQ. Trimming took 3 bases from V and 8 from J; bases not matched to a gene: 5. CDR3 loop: CASSLAGTGYSPLHF. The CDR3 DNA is TGTGCCAGCAGCTTGGCCGGGACAGGGTATTCACCCCTCCACTTT.

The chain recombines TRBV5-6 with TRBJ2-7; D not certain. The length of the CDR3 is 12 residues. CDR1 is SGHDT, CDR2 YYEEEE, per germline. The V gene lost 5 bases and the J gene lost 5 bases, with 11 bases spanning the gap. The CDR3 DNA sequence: TGTGCCAGCAGTTACCGACCAAACGAGCAGTACTTC. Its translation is CASSYRPNEQYF.

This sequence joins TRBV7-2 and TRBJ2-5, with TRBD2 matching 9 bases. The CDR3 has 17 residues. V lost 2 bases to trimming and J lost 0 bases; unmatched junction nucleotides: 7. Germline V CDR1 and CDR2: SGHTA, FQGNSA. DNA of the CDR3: TGTGCCAGCAGCTTACAGTGGGAGCGGGGGGACCAAGAGACCCAGTACTTC. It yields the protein CASSLQWERGDQETQYF.

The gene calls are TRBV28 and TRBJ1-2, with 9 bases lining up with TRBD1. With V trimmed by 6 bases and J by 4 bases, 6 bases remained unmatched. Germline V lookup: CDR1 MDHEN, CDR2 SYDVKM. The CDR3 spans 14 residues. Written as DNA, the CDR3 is TGTGCCAGCAGGAACAGGGGGCAGGCCTATGGCTACACCTTC. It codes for CASRNRGQAYGYTF.

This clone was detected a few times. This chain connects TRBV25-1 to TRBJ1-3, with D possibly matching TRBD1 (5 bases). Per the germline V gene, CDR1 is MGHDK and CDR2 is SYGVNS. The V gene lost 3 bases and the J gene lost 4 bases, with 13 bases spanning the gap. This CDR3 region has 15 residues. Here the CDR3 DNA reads TGTGCCAGCAGTGACCCCCGGGACGCGGGAAACACCATATATTTT. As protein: CASSDPRDAGNTIYF.

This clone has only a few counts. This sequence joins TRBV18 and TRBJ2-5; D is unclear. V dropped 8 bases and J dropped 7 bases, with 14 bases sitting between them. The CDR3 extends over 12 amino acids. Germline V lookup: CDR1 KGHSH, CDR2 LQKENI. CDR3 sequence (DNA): TGTGCCAGCCCACAACGGGTAGGGACCCAGTACTTC. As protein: CASPQRVGTQYF.

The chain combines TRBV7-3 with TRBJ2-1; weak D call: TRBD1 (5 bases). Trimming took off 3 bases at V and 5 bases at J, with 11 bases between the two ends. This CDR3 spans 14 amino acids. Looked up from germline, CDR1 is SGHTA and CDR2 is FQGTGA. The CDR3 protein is CASSLRQNNNEQFF. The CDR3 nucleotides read TGTGCCAGCAGCTTGAGACAGAATAACAATGAGCAGTTCTTC.

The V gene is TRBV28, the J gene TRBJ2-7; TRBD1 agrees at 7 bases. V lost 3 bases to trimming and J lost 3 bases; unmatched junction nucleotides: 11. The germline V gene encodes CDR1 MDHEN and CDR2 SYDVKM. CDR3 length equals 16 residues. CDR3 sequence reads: CASSLPPTTGNYEQYF. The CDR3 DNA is TGTGCCAGCAGTTTGCCCCCAACGACAGGGAACTACGAGCAGTACTTC.

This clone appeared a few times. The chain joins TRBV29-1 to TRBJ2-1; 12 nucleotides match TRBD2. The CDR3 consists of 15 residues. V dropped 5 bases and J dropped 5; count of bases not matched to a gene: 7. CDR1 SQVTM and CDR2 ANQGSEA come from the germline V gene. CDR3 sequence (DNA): TGCAGCGTTTCGTCTAGCGGGAGGGCCAACAATGAGCAGTTCTTC. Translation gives CSVSSSGRANNEQFF.

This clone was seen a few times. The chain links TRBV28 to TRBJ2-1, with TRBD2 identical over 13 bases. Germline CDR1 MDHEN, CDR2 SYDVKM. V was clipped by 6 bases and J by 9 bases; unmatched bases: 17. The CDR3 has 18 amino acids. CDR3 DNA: TGTGCCAGCAGCCTACTAGCGGGGGGGCCGTCGGGCCTGGGTGAGCAGTTCTTC. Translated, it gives CASSLLAGGPSGLGEQFF.

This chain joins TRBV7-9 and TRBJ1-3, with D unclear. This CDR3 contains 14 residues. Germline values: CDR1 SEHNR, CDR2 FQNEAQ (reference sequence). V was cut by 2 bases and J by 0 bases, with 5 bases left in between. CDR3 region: CASSLRNSGNTIYF. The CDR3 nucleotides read TGTGCCAGCAGCTTAAGGAACTCTGGAAACACCATATATTTT.

CDR3 coding DNA: TGTGCCAGCAGCTCCGGACAGCGGTATGGCTACACCTTC. Its translation: CASSSGQRYGYTF. The chain joins TRBV11-2 to TRBJ1-2, with D possibly being TRBD1 (6 bases). The CDR3 spans 13 residues. Germline V gene lookup returns CDR1 SGHAT and CDR2 FQNNGV. V was clipped by 4 bases and J by 5 bases, with 11 bases between them.

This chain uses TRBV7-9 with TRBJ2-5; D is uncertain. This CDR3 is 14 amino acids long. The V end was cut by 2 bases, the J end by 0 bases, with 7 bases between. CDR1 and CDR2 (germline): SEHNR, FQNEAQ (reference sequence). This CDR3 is CASSLSVYQETQYF. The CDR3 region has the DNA TGTGCCAGCAGCTTATCGGTGTACCAAGAGACCCAGTACTTC.

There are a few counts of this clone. The CDR3 here is CASSLRGLGDGYTF. CDR3 DNA sequence: TGTGCCAGCAGCTTAAGGGGGCTTGGAGATGGCTACACCTTC. The chain couples TRBV7-9 to TRBJ1-2; TRBD1 matches 7 bases. This CDR3 is 14 amino acids long. CDR1 and CDR2 from the germline V gene are SEHNR and FQNEAQ (reference sequence). V lost 2 bases, J lost 6 bases, and 6 bases stayed unmatched.

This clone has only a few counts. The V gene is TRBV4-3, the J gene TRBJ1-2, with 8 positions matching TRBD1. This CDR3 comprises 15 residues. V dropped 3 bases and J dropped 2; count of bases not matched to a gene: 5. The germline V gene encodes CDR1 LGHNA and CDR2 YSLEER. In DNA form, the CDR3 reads TGCGCCAGCAGCCATTTCCGGACAGGGAACTATGGCTACACCTTC. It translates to CASSHFRTGNYGYTF.

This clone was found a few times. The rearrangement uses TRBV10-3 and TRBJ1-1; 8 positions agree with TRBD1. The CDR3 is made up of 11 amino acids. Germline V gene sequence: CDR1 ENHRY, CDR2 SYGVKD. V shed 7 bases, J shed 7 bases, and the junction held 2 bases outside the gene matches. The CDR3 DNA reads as TGTGCCATCACTGGACAGGGTGAAGCTTTCTTT. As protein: CAITGQGEAFF.

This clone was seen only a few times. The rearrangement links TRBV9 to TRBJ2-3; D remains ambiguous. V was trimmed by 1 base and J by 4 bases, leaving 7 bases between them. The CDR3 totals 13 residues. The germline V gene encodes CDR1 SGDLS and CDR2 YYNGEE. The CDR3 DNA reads TGTGCCAGCAGCGTACTTTTCTCAGATACGCAGTATTTT. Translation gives CASSVLFSDTQYF.

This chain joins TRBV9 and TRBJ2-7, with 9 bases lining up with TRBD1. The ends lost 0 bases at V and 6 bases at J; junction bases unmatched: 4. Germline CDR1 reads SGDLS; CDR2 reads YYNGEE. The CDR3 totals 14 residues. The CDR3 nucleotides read TGTGCCAGCAGCGTAGGGGACAGGGCTTCCGAGCAGTACTTC. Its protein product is CASSVGDRASEQYF.